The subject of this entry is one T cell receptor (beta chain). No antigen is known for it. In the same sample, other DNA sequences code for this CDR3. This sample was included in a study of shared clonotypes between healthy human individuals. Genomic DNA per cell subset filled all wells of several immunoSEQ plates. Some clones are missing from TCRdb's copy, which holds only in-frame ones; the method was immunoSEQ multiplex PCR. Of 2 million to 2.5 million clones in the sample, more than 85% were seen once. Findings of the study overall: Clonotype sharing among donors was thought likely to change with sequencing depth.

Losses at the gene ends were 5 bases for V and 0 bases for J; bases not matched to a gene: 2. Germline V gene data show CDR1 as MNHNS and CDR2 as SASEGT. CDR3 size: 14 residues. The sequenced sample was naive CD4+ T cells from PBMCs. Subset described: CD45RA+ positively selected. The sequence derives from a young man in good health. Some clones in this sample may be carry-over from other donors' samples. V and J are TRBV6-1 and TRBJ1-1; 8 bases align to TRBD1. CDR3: CASSRTGMNTEAFF. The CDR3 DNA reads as TGTGCCAGCAGTCGGACAGGGATGAACACTGAAGCTTTCTTT.